This note documents a single T cell receptor (beta chain) sequence. This clone was recorded many times. Its antigen is unknown. Other nucleotide sequences in the sample specify the same CDR3. Equivalent amounts of genomic DNA from CVID and control samples were used as sequencing input. For every sample, a 60 bp segment covering the rearranged TCRbeta CDR3 region was amplified and then sequenced. The immunoSEQ assay, a bias-corrected multiplex PCR with high-throughput sequencing, was employed for TCRbeta amplification. The study's own analysis went as follows. Every unique nucleotide sequence counted as a clone and was annotated with V, D and J genes, copy number and frequency. Sequences were labeled productive if in frame, and non-productive if out of frame or containing stop codons. Clonality was calculated from Shannon's entropy as previously described. The predicted amino acid sequences of productive clones were used to derive mean CDR3 Kyte-Doolittle hydropathy. Hierarchical clustering of scaled V gene usage was performed with the R hclust function using Manhattan distance and complete linkage. Sharing of clones by CDR3 amino acid sequence was evaluated by resampling 12 repertoires per group over 100 rounds. The repertoires were searched for approximately 70 published EBV-specific TCRbeta sequences and some 230 published CMV-specific TCRbeta sequences. Two CVID samples yielding fewer than 10,000 sequences were excluded from analysis, leaving over 35 CVID repertoires. TCRdb provides this immuneACCESS table in a form limited to in-frame rearrangements. Some clones are lacking; in checked studies, under half of them reflect an unresolved V gene, and why the rest are absent is not known. V, J and clone size derive from that table, while D and trimming were established from the DNA sequence. The sample records over 30,000 clones, none occurring a single time. Of the sample, around 4.1% falls within the top ten clones.

Most of the CVID patients and most of the healthy controls were of Caucasian heritage. Heparinized peripheral whole blood samples of about 4.5 to 8.5 ml were obtained from each donor. Genomic DNA from adults with common variable immune deficiency (CVID) and from healthy adult controls was used for sequencing of TCRbeta CDR3 repertoires. There were around 22 healthy adult volunteers in the control group (about 12 female and some ten male), ranging in age from roughly 23 to 70 years, with a mean age of around 31. Diluted blood was density-centrifuged over Hypaque 1077 or Ficoll-Paque to isolate peripheral blood mononuclear cells. Genomic DNA was extracted from unsorted mononuclear cells by Qiagen column purification or by a centrifugation-based method. The sample is drawn from a study of T cell clonality in common variable immunodeficiency (dated by TCRdb to the mid-2010s). Study-wide findings and limitations: It was noted by the authors that sequencing of the repertoires of T cell subpopulations would be needed to clarify the cause of the increased clonality in CVID. Compared with healthy controls, CVID subjects showed increased TCRbeta clonality (t-test p = 0.018), a feature most characteristic of about a third of subjects. Even though DNA input was equal, the average per sample came to about 81,820 unique sequences for controls compared with about 31,547 for CVID samples. Fewer TCRbeta clones were shared among CVID subjects than among healthy controls (p < 0.0001). Differences among patients in the CVID cohort limited the correlations between repertoire features and clinical complications. CVID TCRbeta sequences reportedly showed fewer deletions and N-nucleotide insertions and lacked highly modified clones with 13 or more V deletions.

The TCR was taken from a person aged 18 to 69 in good health. Sequenced: peripheral blood mononuclear cells.

The CDR3: CSARKWRGNEQFF. CDR3 bases read: TGCAGTGCTAGGAAGTGGCGGGGTAATGAG. The chain employs TRBV20-1 and TRBJ2-1; TRBD2 is possibly the D segment (6 matching bases). The read ends 3 residues shy of where the CDR3 ends; the end is completed using the germline J gene. The germline V gene (reference sequence) supplies CDR1 DFQATT and CDR2 SNEGSKA. V and J are truncated by 3 bases and 7 bases respectively, leaving an intervening sequence of 13 bases. The CDR3, from cysteine to phenylalanine, totals 13 residues. Sequencing covers 30 bases of the CDR3, shown here with the frame starting at base 1.